Following are 14 T cell receptor beta chains from one sample sequenced in a study of shared clonotypes between healthy human individuals. Assay: immunoSEQ multiplex PCR; the TCRdb copy retains only in-frame clones and omits some. The table shows about 510,000 clones, with less than 96% occurring only once. The sequencing sample was made of naive CD4+ T cells sorted from blood. Subset of the sample: CD45RA+ positively selected. Every receptor here comes from a woman aged 25 to 39 in good health.

The chain couples TRBV5-1 to TRBJ2-3; 9 bases match TRBD1. CDR1 is SGHRS and CDR2 is YFSETQ in the germline V gene. The CDR3 covers 16 residues. Germline trimming cut 0 bases from V and 2 bases from J; bases unmatched to any gene: 4. CDR3 residues: CASSLEGQGPTDTQYF. Written as DNA, the CDR3 is TGCGCCAGCAGCTTGGAGGGACAGGGACCCACAGATACGCAGTATTTT.

CDR3 in amino acids: CAWKGVLREQYF. The CDR3 region has the DNA TGTGCCTGGAAAGGGGTCCTTCGCGAGCAGTACTTC. The chain couples TRBV30 to TRBJ2-7; maybe TRBD1 (5 bases). The germline V gene encodes CDR1 GTSNPN and CDR2 SVGIG (reference sequence). This CDR3 has 12 amino acids. The ends were cut back, 4 bases at V and 6 bases at J, with 13 bases in the middle.

The V and J genes are TRBV5-1 and TRBJ2-5; D is perhaps TRBD2 (5 bases). Germline CDR1 SGHRS, CDR2 YFSETQ. CDR3 length: 15 amino acids. V lost 5 bases and J lost 4, with 18 bases in between. The CDR3 loop reads CASRSLGTGIETQYF. DNA of the CDR3: TGCGCCAGCAGGTCCCTTGGAACCGGGATAGAGACCCAGTACTTC.

The chain combines TRBV29-1 with TRBJ2-5; no clear D. The CDR3 consists of 11 residues. In germline, CDR1 is SQVTM, CDR2 ANQGSEA. The V gene lost 7 bases and the J gene lost 4 bases, with 10 bases spanning the gap. The CDR3 DNA sequence: TGCAGCGCACACCCGGGAGAGACCCAGTACTTC. It encodes CSAHPGETQYF.

The V call is TRBV5-1, the J call TRBJ2-5; weak D call: TRBD1 (5 bases). The J call may be incorrect, as the DNA end agrees better with TRBJ2-7. The CDR3 contains 14 residues. Germline CDR1 and CDR2: SGHRS and YFSETQ. The CDR3 here is CASSLGRDSYEQYF. CDR3 nucleotide sequence: TGCGCCAGCAGCTTGGGCAGGGACTCCTACGAGCAGTACTTC.

The chain links TRBV10-3 to TRBJ1-1, with 10 bases matching TRBD1. The trim removed 6 bases at V and 6 bases at J, leaving 4 bases unmatched. The CDR3 spans 13 residues. In germline, CDR1 is ENHRY, CDR2 SYGVKD. The CDR3 sequence: CAIRTGGEPEAFF. In nucleotides, the CDR3 is TGTGCCATCAGGACAGGGGGCGAACCTGAAGCTTTCTTT.

The gene calls are TRBV11-3 and TRBJ1-1; a possible D gene is TRBD1 (5 bases). Trimming pared 5 bases from V and 11 bases from J, leaving 18 bases between. The CDR3 sequence is 13 residues long. Germline loops: CDR1 SGHNT, CDR2 YENEEA. For the CDR3, the DNA is TGTGCCAGCAGCCCCAGTGGGGGATCGGGCGCTTTCTTT. Translation gives CASSPSGGSGAFF.

V gene TRBV5-1 combines with J gene TRBJ1-2, with a weak D call TRBD1 (5 bases). Germline V gene lookup returns CDR1 SGHRS and CDR2 YFSETQ. Trimming removed 3 bases from V and 6 bases from J, with 15 bases in between. The CDR3 has 14 residues. CDR3 sequence: CASSSGEGKDGYTF. CDR3 DNA: TGCGCCAGCAGCTCCGGGGAGGGGAAGGATGGCTACACCTTC.

The V and J genes are TRBV2 and TRBJ1-1, with 8 bases identical to TRBD1. The V gene's germline CDR1 is SNHLY and CDR2 FYNNEI. The CDR3 sequence is 12 residues long. V lost 8 bases and J lost 5; bases outside the gene matches: 4. The DNA for the CDR3 is TGTGCCAGCCGTACAGGGGGTACTGAAGCTTTCTTT. This sequence encodes CASRTGGTEAFF.

This chain uses TRBV10-3 with TRBJ2-7; 10 nucleotides align to TRBD2. This CDR3 comprises 15 residues. V was clipped by 5 bases and J by 3 bases; unmatched bases: 7. Germline V lookup: CDR1 ENHRY, CDR2 SYGVKD. The CDR3 spells CAISNSGRTYYEQYF. In DNA, the CDR3 is TGTGCCATCAGTAATAGCGGGAGGACGTACTACGAGCAGTACTTC.

Of note for this clone: Within the sample, other DNA sequences also encode this same CDR3. This chain joins TRBV28 and TRBJ1-5; TRBD1 matches at 10 bases. Germline V gives CDR1 MDHEN, CDR2 SYDVKM. The CDR3 length is 14 residues. With V trimmed by 6 bases and J by 4 bases, 3 bases remained unmatched. CDR3 amino acids: CASSRGQGNQPQHF. Here the CDR3 DNA reads TGTGCCAGCAGCAGGGGACAGGGGAATCAGCCCCAGCATTTT.

CDR3 loop: CASSDGGENEQFF. The CDR3 nucleotides read TGTGCCAGCAGTGATGGAGGGGAAAATGAGCAGTTCTTC. V gene TRBV2 combines with J gene TRBJ2-1; TRBD2 might be the D (6 bases). The CDR3 has 13 residues. CDR1 and CDR2 from the germline V gene are SNHLY and FYNNEI. V lost 3 bases to trimming and J lost 7 bases, with 10 bases between them.

The V and J genes are TRBV28 and TRBJ2-1; 8 nucleotides match TRBD2. The CDR3 totals 16 residues. Germline V gene data show CDR1 as MDHEN and CDR2 as SYDVKM. The junction had 12 bases not matched to a gene; V was cut back by 4 bases and J by 7 bases. The CDR3 sequence is CASSSSGGPTRNEQFF. The CDR3 nucleotides read TGTGCCAGCAGTTCCAGCGGGGGCCCAACCCGGAATGAGCAGTTCTTC.

This chain joins TRBV30 and TRBJ2-6, with D uncertain. V was shortened by 5 bases and J by 0 bases, with 2 bases between the two germline ends. CDR1 is GTSNPN, CDR2 SVGIG, per germline (reference sequence). The CDR3 has 12 residues. The CDR3 region is CAWASGANVLTF. The CDR3 DNA reads as TGTGCCTGGGCCTCTGGGGCCAACGTCCTGACTTTC.